This paragraph reports one T cell receptor beta chain. This clone's antigen is unknown. It has no much larger one-base neighbor in the sample; base qualities were not kept. Genomic DNA was isolated from the sorted cells so that the TCRbeta CDR3 region could be sequenced. The immunoSEQ Assay was used for sequencing of TCRbeta CDR3 regions. Imported from immuneACCESS, the table was reduced by TCRdb to in-frame sequences with V and J called. These copies leave out some clones; in studies compared against another copy, an unresolved V gene accounts for under half, and the cause of the remainder is not known. This sample gives roughly 60,000 clones in total; 85% of them show up just once. 3% of the sample rests with the top ten. The trial excluded patients who had a history of autoimmune disease or were on systemic immunosuppression. Peripheral blood for TCR sequencing was collected from all dose cohorts at baseline, on cycle 4 day 1, and on cycle 7 day 1. Samples came from an open-label, multicenter, first-in-human phase I dose-escalation trial of ivuxolimab. Adults with locally advanced or metastatic head and neck squamous cell, hepatocellular, melanoma or renal cell carcinoma were enrolled in the trial. CD4+ and CD8+ T cells were sorted separately from peripheral blood before TCR sequencing.

This sample stems from a study of OX40 agonist ivuxolimab in advanced cancers. About the investigation overall: Ivuxolimab, which targeted the costimulatory receptor OX40 (CD134), was an agonistic, fully human IgG2 monoclonal antibody. Intravenous ivuxolimab was administered to patients every 2 weeks at six dose levels: 0.01, 0.1, 0.3, 1.5, 3 and 10 mg/kg. Of the roughly 52 patients in dose escalation, 19 had hepatocellular carcinoma, some 15 had melanoma, 9 had renal cell carcinoma and 9 had head and neck cancer. The dose-escalation cohort was about 83% male with a mean age of about 60 years, ranging from about 23 to 85. Prior anti-PD-1, anti-PD-L1 or anti-CTLA-4 therapy was permitted, and checkpoint inhibitors had been received by more than 35% of dose-escalation patients. Partial responses were achieved by three dose-escalation patients, of whom one had hepatocellular carcinoma and two had cutaneous melanoma. The point of sequencing TCRbeta in the periphery was to test whether ivuxolimab changed TCR sequence diversity and drove clonal T-cell expansion. The paper describes the monotherapy dose-escalation part (N ≈ 52 patients) of the phase I trial of ivuxolimab.

Here is what the overall study found, with its caveats: Antigen specificity was not determined for the clonally expanded peripheral T cells. At doses from 0.1 to 3.0 mg/kg, clonal expansion was seen in both CD4+ and CD8+ blood T cells between baseline and week 6. In the 0.1-3.0 mg/kg groups, partial responders had among the lowest normalized peripheral clonal expansion, particularly in CD8+ T cells. Low levels of normalized T-cell clonal expansion were also seen in some patients who did not respond. On average, CD8+ T cells showed more expanded clones than CD4+ T cells after ivuxolimab.

Counted from cysteine to phenylalanine, this CDR3 has 15 amino acids. Of the read, only the CDR3 DNA is kept; its 45 bases are in frame from base 1. Per the germline V gene, MNHEY is the CDR1 and SVGAGI is the CDR2. The TCR was taken from an adult with an advanced solid tumor such as melanoma, head and neck, liver or kidney cancer. The sequence is built from TRBV6-5 and TRBJ2-5, with TRBD1 identical over 9 junction bases. The J call may be in error: the DNA end matches TRBJ2-7 better. This specimen was CD4+ or CD8+ T cells sorted from blood, taken in a trial of the OX40 agonist ivuxolimab. The CDR3 here reads CASKKDRGVGYEQYF. The DNA is as follows: TGTGCCAGCAAAAAGGACAGGGGAGTAGGCTACGAGCAGTACTTC.